This TCR beta chain was retrieved from a study of cytomegalovirus exposure and HLA in healthy donors. Findings of the study overall: A missense variant in DCLRE1C was later tied to TCR beta V- and J-gene trimming.

13 Jbeta primers and 60 Vbeta primers were used for the PCR. Sequencing was performed with immunoSEQ multiplex PCR; in TCRdb, only in-frame clones are kept and a portion is missing. In the table there are around 190,000 clones, 78% of which are singletons. Germline V gives CDR1 LNHDA, CDR2 SQIVND (reference sequence). With V trimmed by 5 bases and J by 5 bases, 5 bases remained unmatched. This CDR3 region has 13 residues. This clone was found a few times. Its specificity is unknown. The genes are TRBV19 and TRBJ2-5, with 7 nucleotides matching TRBD1. Material for sequencing was PBMCs. The receptor's source is a female donor in good health and CMV-seronegative. CDR3 DNA sequence: TGTGCCAGTAGTCACAGGGGTATGGAGACCCAGTACTTC. Translating it yields CASSHRGMETQYF.